This T cell receptor (beta chain) was documented in a study of blood T cell repertoires in COVID-19. Study in general: Researchers got acute and convalescent COVID-19 samples from the United States, Italy and Spain. T cells, B-cell-depleted T cells, or PBMCs supplied cDNA or gDNA.

Enrolled during active infection, Seattle patients were then followed longitudinally. Per the study methods: Reference gene primer amplification in the assay estimated nucleated cell counts. Clones were sequenced by immunoSEQ multiplex PCR, and TCRdb holds only the in-frame ones, with some missing. V and J calls plus clone size are reproduced from that table; the DNA served to infer D and trimming. The sample holds 300,000 to 350,000 clones, roughly 87% seen once. The CDR3 has 18 amino acids. Germline V CDR1 and CDR2: MNHEY, SVGEGT. V was clipped by 0 bases and J by 2 bases, with 18 bases between them.

Sequencing input: peripheral blood. This sequence originates from a man between 25 and 39 years old with COVID-19, enrolled during active disease. J is TRBJ2-3 and V is TRBV6-2 or TRBV6-3; D is possibly TRBD1 (5 bases). The CDR3 DNA follows: TGTGCCAGCAGTTACTCGAGTCTGATGAGACAGAACACAGATACGCAGTATTTT. Translated: CASSYSSLMRQNTDTQYF.